This T cell receptor beta chain was recovered during a study of blood T cell repertoires in COVID-19. Measured with immunoSEQ multiplex PCR; TCRdb has only the in-frame clones, and not every one. The table lists roughly 84,000 clones, approximately 80% of them singletons. A remark on this clone: The junction and the germline gene differ at one end; a read error may be behind it.

The CDR3 runs 13 residues. The chain joins TRBV12-3 or TRBV12-4 to TRBJ2-7; D possibly corresponds to TRBD2 (5 bases). The receptor was derived from a woman between 40 and 50 years old with active or convalescent COVID-19. Sequences were obtained from peripheral blood. CDR3 coding DNA: TGTGCCAGCAGTCTAGCCCCGGTGCGCGAGCAGTACTTC. It translates to CASSLAPVREQYF.